The 21 T cell receptor beta chains presented below share a single source sample, sequenced in a study of cytomegalovirus exposure and HLA in healthy donors. Amplification used 60 Vbeta primers and 13 Jbeta primers. Some clones are missing from TCRdb's copy, which holds only in-frame ones; the method was immunoSEQ multiplex PCR. The profile shows 200,000 to 250,000 clones, under 90% of them singletons. Sequenced material: PBMCs. The receptor set was obtained from a human donor in good health.

V is TRBV4-1 and J is TRBJ2-3, with TRBD2 matching 7 bases. Germline CDR1 and CDR2: MGHRA and YSYEKL. With 1 base clipped from V and 4 bases from J, the junction kept 8 bases outside the gene matches. The CDR3 is 16 residues long. Written as DNA, the CDR3 is TGCGCCAGCAGCCAAGCTGTTGCGGGAGTGGCAGATACGCAGTATTTT. It specifies CASSQAVAGVADTQYF.

The chain has TRBV6-1 and TRBJ1-1, with D tentatively TRBD1 (6 bases). Trimming stripped 6 bases from V and 2 bases from J, with 13 bases between. Germline CDR1 MNHNS, CDR2 SASEGT. The CDR3 totals 14 residues. CDR3 residues: CASSSDRSNTEAFF. The CDR3, as DNA: TGTGCCAGCAGCTCCGACAGGAGCAACACTGAAGCTTTCTTT.

This chain uses TRBV30 with TRBJ2-1, with a tentative D call TRBD2 (6 bases). V was shortened by 2 bases and J by 4 bases, with 12 bases between the two germline ends. CDR3 length: 14 amino acids. CDR1 is GTSNPN, CDR2 SVGIG, per germline (reference sequence). CDR3 nucleotide sequence: TGTGCCTGGAGTCCGGGACTGGATTACAATGAGCAGTTCTTC. It translates to CAWSPGLDYNEQFF.

The chain recombines TRBV10-3 with TRBJ2-7; possibly TRBD1 for D (6 bases). The V and J ends lost 8 bases and 4 bases respectively, with 18 bases between them. Germline CDR1 is ENHRY and CDR2 is SYGVKD. CDR3 length equals 14 residues. Here the CDR3 reads CAIGGAPEDYEQYF. The CDR3 bases are TGTGCCATCGGGGGCGCACCAGAAGATTACGAGCAGTACTTC.

The V and J genes are TRBV7-9 and TRBJ2-2; 8 bases are shared with TRBD1. Per the germline V gene, CDR1 is SEHNR and CDR2 is FQNEAQ (reference sequence). This CDR3 region has 14 residues. V lost 5 bases to trimming and J lost 4 bases; unmatched junction nucleotides: 3. This CDR3 reads CASSRQGITGELFF. The CDR3 DNA reads as TGTGCCAGCAGCAGACAGGGGATCACCGGGGAGCTGTTTTTT.

V usage is TRBV27 and J usage is TRBJ1-2, with D perhaps TRBD1 (6 bases). V was cut by 8 bases and J by 4 bases, with 14 bases left in between. Germline assignment: CDR1 MNHEY and CDR2 SMNVEV (reference sequence). The CDR3 loop spans 13 amino acids. The CDR3 spells CASRKGGTYGYTF. DNA for the CDR3: TGTGCCAGCCGGAAGGGGGGGACCTATGGCTACACCTTC.

The chain joins TRBV19 to TRBJ2-7; D gene unclear. Germline V gene lookup returns CDR1 LNHDA and CDR2 SQIVND (reference sequence). This CDR3 is 11 amino acids long. Trimming left V 7 bases short and J 0 bases short, with 4 bases between. CDR3 in amino acids: CASTDSYEQYF. The CDR3 DNA reads TGTGCCAGTACAGACTCCTACGAGCAGTACTTC.

The chain carries TRBV5-1 and TRBJ1-1; 8 positions match TRBD1. Trimming removed 3 bases from V and 3 bases from J; junction bases left unmatched: 10. The CDR3 spans 16 residues. Germline V CDR1 and CDR2: SGHRS, YFSETQ. The CDR3 DNA is TGCGCCAGCAGCTCTGGACAGGGCAAAGGGGACACTGAAGCTTTCTTT. Encoded protein: CASSSGQGKGDTEAFF.

The CDR3 DNA reads TGTGCCAGCAGCCCGGAGCGGACCTGGGGAGCCTATGGCTACACCTTC. Its protein product is CASSPERTWGAYGYTF. This chain uses TRBV7-2 with TRBJ1-2, with no clear D. V lost 5 bases and J 4 bases, leaving 20 bases between the germline ends. Germline loops: CDR1 SGHTA, CDR2 FQGNSA. This CDR3 is built from 16 residues.

This chain joins TRBV27 and TRBJ2-3, with 7 positions matching TRBD2. The V and J ends lost 2 bases and 1 base, in that order; junction bases with no gene match: 12. Germline-derived CDR1 and CDR2 are MNHEY and SMNVEV (reference sequence). The CDR3 totals 18 residues. The CDR3 protein is CASSLDRGRGRGTDTQYF. Here the CDR3 DNA reads TGTGCCAGCAGTTTAGACCGCGGACGAGGGAGGGGCACAGATACGCAGTATTTT.

The rearrangement uses TRBV28 and TRBJ1-4; 7 positions agree with TRBD1. The CDR3 sequence is 13 residues long. Germline V lookup: CDR1 MDHEN, CDR2 SYDVKM. V trimming: 7 bases; J trimming: 8 bases; junction bases outside the gene matches: 7. The CDR3 DNA sequence: TGTGCCAGCATAAGGACAGGAGGGGAAAAACTGTTTTTT. Amino acids: CASIRTGGEKLFF.

This sequence joins TRBV6-5 and TRBJ2-3; D uncertain. CDR3 size: 12 residues. Germline V gene sequence: CDR1 MNHEY, CDR2 SVGAGI. Trimming stripped 4 bases from V and 2 bases from J, with 4 bases between. The CDR3, as DNA: TGTGCCAGCAGTTCAAACACAGATACGCAGTATTTT. It specifies CASSSNTDTQYF.

This chain joins TRBV4-1 and TRBJ2-2; 8 bases are a match to TRBD2. The germline V gene encodes CDR1 MGHRA and CDR2 YSYEKL. The CDR3 is 19 amino acids. The trim removed 4 bases at V and 4 bases at J, leaving 17 bases unmatched. This chain's CDR3 is CASSLKWGGQRETTGELFF. The DNA of the CDR3 is TGCGCCAGCAGCCTCAAGTGGGGCGGCCAGCGGGAGACCACCGGGGAGCTGTTTTTT.

This chain joins TRBV19 and TRBJ2-5, with TRBD1 matching 9 bases. CDR1 LNHDA and CDR2 SQIVND come from the germline V gene (reference sequence). With V trimmed by 5 bases and J by 5 bases, 9 bases remained unmatched. This CDR3 is built from 15 residues. CDR3 sequence reads: CASSLGTGIGETQYF. The DNA for the CDR3 is TGTGCCAGTAGTCTAGGGACAGGGATAGGGGAGACCCAGTACTTC.

The J gene is TRBJ1-1, the V gene TRBV6-5; TRBD1 might be the D (6 bases). The CDR3 has 16 amino acids. CDR1 is MNHEY and CDR2 is SVGAGI in the germline V gene. The germline V and J ends were trimmed by 4 bases and 1 base, with 16 bases remaining between them. In DNA, the CDR3 is TGTGCCAGCAGTTTCTCGACCGGGACAACGAACACTGAAGCTTTCTTT. This codes for CASSFSTGTTNTEAFF.

V usage is TRBV6-4 and J usage is TRBJ2-1; no clear D. Germline V gene lookup returns CDR1 MRHNA and CDR2 SNTAGT. This CDR3 has 16 residues. Trimming shortened V by 6 bases and J by 7 bases, and 22 bases separated the two germline ends. CDR3 loop: CASRCKYFGSGNEQFF. The CDR3 nucleotides are TGTGCCAGCAGGTGTAAATATTTTGGGTCAGGTAATGAGCAGTTCTTC.

V usage is TRBV13 and J usage is TRBJ1-5; 10 nucleotides agree with TRBD1. The CDR3 sequence is 18 residues long. V shed 5 bases, J shed 0 bases, and the junction held 10 bases outside the gene matches. Germline lookup yields CDR1 PRHDT and CDR2 FYEKMQ (reference sequence). CDR3 region: CASSATGTGAYSNQPQHF. The CDR3 coding sequence is TGTGCCAGCAGCGCCACCGGGACAGGGGCCTATAGCAATCAGCCCCAGCATTTT. Drawing the rest from reference TRBV13 and TRBJ1-5, the complete variable domain is AAGVIQSPRHLIKEKRETATLKCYPIPRHDTVYWYQQGPGQDPQFLISFYEKMQSDKGSIPDRFSAQQFSDYHSELNMSSLELGDSALYFCASSATGTGAYSNQPQHFGDGTRLSIL.

V is TRBV5-1 and J is TRBJ2-7; 8 nucleotides agree with TRBD2. The germline V gene encodes CDR1 SGHRS and CDR2 YFSETQ. V lost 2 bases and J lost 4; bases outside the gene matches: 8. This CDR3 region has 15 residues. The CDR3 region has the DNA TGCGCCAGCAGCTTAGCGGGAGTCTCGGCATACGAGCAGTACTTC. Translating it yields CASSLAGVSAYEQYF.

The rearrangement uses TRBV10-1 and TRBJ2-1; 9 bases fit TRBD1. The junction had 18 bases not matched to a gene; V was cut back by 6 bases and J by 12 bases. CDR3 length equals 16 residues. Germline values: CDR1 WNHNN, CDR2 SYGVQD (reference sequence). CDR3 loop: CASRAPPSGQGIRQFF. In DNA form, the CDR3 reads TGCGCCAGCAGGGCCCCCCCCTCGGGACAGGGCATTAGGCAGTTCTTC.

The chain recombines TRBV5-1 with TRBJ2-1; D is perhaps TRBD2 (6 bases). The V and J ends lost 4 bases and 7 bases respectively, with 18 bases between them. CDR1 SGHRS and CDR2 YFSETQ come from the germline V gene. The CDR3 consists of 15 residues. DNA for the CDR3: TGCGCCAGCAGCCTCGGGGGTAGGGGCTTTAATGAGCAGTTCTTC. Translation gives CASSLGGRGFNEQFF.

V gene TRBV7-3 combines with J gene TRBJ1-1; D remains unclear. The germline gives CDR1 SGHTA, CDR2 FQGTGA. The germline V and J ends were trimmed by 0 bases and 0 bases, with 8 bases remaining between them. The CDR3 extends over 15 amino acids. CDR3 loop: CASSLTPEMNTEAFF. CDR3 DNA: TGTGCCAGCAGCTTAACTCCAGAAATGAACACTGAAGCTTTCTTT.